This entry is about one T cell receptor beta chain. Its target antigen remains unknown. Base qualities are not recorded, but no much larger clone differs from it by a single base. This sample was included in a study of glioma-infiltrating T cells (TCRdb year 2016). The study in broad terms: Sequencing of TCR alpha- and beta-chain repertoires was performed on glioma tissue, on non-neoplastic brain tissue, and on matched peripheral blood mononuclear cells. Each tissue-infiltrating repertoire was compared with the same patient's peripheral blood repertoire to measure divergence between tissue and blood T-cell populations. Three low-grade glioma patients, eight or nine primary glioblastoma patients and three non-glioma patients contributing non-neoplastic brain tissue were included in the paired cohort. Here is what the overall study found, with its caveats: Group comparisons were based on small numbers of patients: three non-neoplastic, three low-grade glioma and roughly 8 glioblastoma patients. Tissue and blood shared very few CDR3 sequences, a result attributed to high CDR3 diversity and limited sampling. VJ-independent divergence between tissue and blood was lower than expected in non-neoplastic patients but higher than expected in all gliomas, particularly low-grade gliomas.

The cysteine opens and the phenylalanine closes a CDR3 of 13 amino acids. Only CDR3 DNA is held: 39 bases, read in frame from base 1. Deletion took 6 bases off V and 3 bases off J, with a span of 12 bases between the germline ends. Looking up the germline V gene (reference sequence) yields CDR1 MNHEY and CDR2 SMNVEV. The iRepertoire nested amplicon-rescue multiplex PCR (arm-PCR) platform was used to amplify TCR alpha and beta CDR3 regions from RNA. The input for one-step reverse transcription and amplification was about 85-450 ng of tissue mRNA or PBMC total RNA. After bead purification, a secondary multiplex PCR added Illumina adapters, and libraries were gel-purified between 200 and 400 bp. Demultiplexing relied on internal 6-nucleotide barcodes carried by the libraries. Sequencing of libraries was performed on an Illumina MiSeq with 2x220 or 2x250 nucleotide paired-end reads. As for the authors' bioinformatics: FLASH 1.2.11 was used to merge paired reads, and BWA-MEM then aligned the reads to the GRCh37 human genome before TRA and TRB reads were extracted. For V and J assignment, an IMGT-derived reference of cassette sequences and CDR3 motifs that included pseudogenes was used. Three-frame translation of reads was performed, and productive CDR3s were defined as those with a C...FGXG motif and no stop codons. Unique combinations of V-J cassette pair and CDR3 amino acid sequence were defined as clonotypes. Filtering of reads was based on Hamming distance, with the threshold set by the sequence error rate of each sample in mapped regions. TCRdb itself trimmed the public reads at Q25 with fastp, ran MiXCR and retained productive beta chains. All rows with the same CDR3 protein become a single entry with the most common DNA and genes. These V and J calls derive from TCRdb rather than the authors' analysis. The sample table lists more than 110,000 distinct CDR3 sequences, about two fifths of them with a count of one. The top ten hold roughly 20% of the sample.

Sequencing was carried out using glioma tissue, nonneoplastic brain tissue, or PBMCs (not recorded which). The receptor comes from a human donor with low-grade glioma or glioblastoma, undergoing nonglioma brain surgery, or in good health (not recorded which). The V and J genes are TRBV27 and TRBJ2-7, with the D call perhaps TRBD1 or TRBD2, each one matching 7 bases. Read as DNA, the sequence is TGTGCCAGCAGCCCAGGGGGGGTCTACGAGCAGTACTTC. This encodes CASSPGGVYEQYF.